The present T cell receptor beta chain was sequenced within a study of blood T cell repertoires in COVID-19. Looking at the study overall: Sites across the United States, Italy and Spain contributed samples from acute and convalescent COVID-19. Sources were T cells, B-cell-depleted T cells, or PBMCs; the material itself was cDNA or gDNA.

In the authors' methods: Reference gene primer amplification gave estimated nucleated cell counts. The table came from immunoSEQ multiplex PCR; TCRdb's copy has only in-frame clones and leaves some out. The V and J calls and clone size are taken from that table; D and trimming were inferred from the DNA. The sample has some 76,000 clones; more than 75% are singletons. Sequenced input: peripheral blood. This TCR was recovered from a woman younger than 30 with acute or convalescent COVID-19.

CDR3 bases: TGCGCCAGCAGCACAAGGATAGGGGCCAACTACGAGCAGTACTTC. The encoded protein is CASSTRIGANYEQYF. V and J are TRBV4-3 and TRBJ2-7, with a possible D match to TRBD1 (5 bases). The CDR3 extends over 15 amino acids. Trimming took off 5 bases at V and 3 bases at J, with 17 bases between the two ends. Germline values: CDR1 LGHNA, CDR2 YSLEER.